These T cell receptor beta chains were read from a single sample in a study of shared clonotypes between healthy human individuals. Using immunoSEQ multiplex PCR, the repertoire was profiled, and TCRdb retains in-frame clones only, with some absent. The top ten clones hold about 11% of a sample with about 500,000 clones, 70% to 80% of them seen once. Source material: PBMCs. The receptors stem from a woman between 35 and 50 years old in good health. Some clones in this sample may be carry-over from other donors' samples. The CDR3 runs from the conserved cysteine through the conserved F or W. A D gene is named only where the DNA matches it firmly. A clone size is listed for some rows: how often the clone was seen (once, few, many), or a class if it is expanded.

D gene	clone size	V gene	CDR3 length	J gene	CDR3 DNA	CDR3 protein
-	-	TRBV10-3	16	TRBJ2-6	TGTGCCATCTCGACAGGTGCTTTAACTGGGGCCAACGTCCTGACTTTC	CAISTGALTGANVLTF
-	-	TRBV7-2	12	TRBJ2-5	TGTGCCAGCAGCTTCTTCCGTCAGACCCAGTACTTC	CASSFFRQTQYF
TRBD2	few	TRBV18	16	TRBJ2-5	TGTGCCAGCTCACCGAGACTAGCGGGACTTCAAGAGACCCAGTACTTC	CASSPRLAGLQETQYF
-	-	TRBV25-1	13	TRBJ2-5	TGTGCCAGCAGAGGGGGGACCAGGGAGACCCAGTACTTC	CASRGGTRETQYF
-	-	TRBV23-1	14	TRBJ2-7	TGCGCCAGCAGTCTAGACAGGGAGGTTGTTAGACAGTACTTC	CASSLDREVVRQYF
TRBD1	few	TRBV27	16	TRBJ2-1	TGTGCCAGCAGTTTATCGGGGGGGACAGGGGCCAATGAGCAGTTCTTC	CASSLSGGTGANEQFF
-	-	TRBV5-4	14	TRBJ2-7	TGTGCCAGCAGCCTCGCCTCGAGCTCCTACGAGCAGTACTTC	CASSLASSSYEQYF
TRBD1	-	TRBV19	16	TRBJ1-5	TGTGCCACACAGGACAGGGGGATCTATAGCAATCAGCCCCAGCATTTT	CATQDRGIYSNQPQHF
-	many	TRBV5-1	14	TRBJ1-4	TGCGCCAGCAGCGTCCGGGACCCCGATGAAAAACTGTTTTTT	CASSVRDPDEKLFF
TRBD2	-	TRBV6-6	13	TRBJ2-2	TGTGCCAGTAGCGGGAGGGTGGCCGGGGAGCTGTTTTTT	CASSGRVAGELFF
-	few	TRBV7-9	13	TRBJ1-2	TGTGCCAGCAGCTTAACCGGGGACTATGGCTACACCTTC	CASSLTGDYGYTF
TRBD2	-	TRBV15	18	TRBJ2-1	TGTGCCACCAGCAGAGGATACCTTAGCGGGACAACCTACAATGAGCAGTTCTTC	CATSRGYLSGTTYNEQFF
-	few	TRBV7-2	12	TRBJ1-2	TGTGCCAGCAGCCGGGGCTCGTCGAGCTACACCTTC	CASSRGSSSYTF
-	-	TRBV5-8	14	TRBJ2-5	TGTGCCAGCAGCTTTTGGGGGTGGGGAGAGACCCAGTACTTC	CASSFWGWGETQYF
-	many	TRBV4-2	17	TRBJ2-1	TGTGCCAGCAGCCAAGAAGGCACGACCCAACCCTACAATGAGCAGTTCTTC	CASSQEGTTQPYNEQFF
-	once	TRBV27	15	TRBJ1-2	TGTGCCAGCAGTTTATCGTCGGGAGTCCTCGGTGGCTACACCTTC	CASSLSSGVLGGYTF
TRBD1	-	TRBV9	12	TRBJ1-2	TGTGCCAGCAGCAAGAACAGGGGTGGCTACACCTTC	CASSKNRGGYTF
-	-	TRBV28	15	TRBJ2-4	TGTGCCAGCAGTGCCAGACAGGTTGCCAAAAACATTCAGTACTTC	CASSARQVAKNIQYF
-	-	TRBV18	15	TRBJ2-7	TGTGCCAGCTCACCATTCGCGCCCGACTTCTACGAGCAGTACTTC	CASSPFAPDFYEQYF
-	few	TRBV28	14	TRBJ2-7	TGTGCCAGCAGCTCGTTCAAAGGGACCCACGAGCAGTACTTC	CASSSFKGTHEQYF
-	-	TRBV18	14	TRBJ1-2	TGTGCCAGCTCACCAAACAGGGATGCCTATGGCTACACCTTC	CASSPNRDAYGYTF
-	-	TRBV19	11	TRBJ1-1	TGTGCCAGTAACGAGGGGCGCATGGCTTTCTTT	CASNEGRMAFF
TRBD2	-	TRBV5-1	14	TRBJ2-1	TGCGCCAGCAGCTTTCGGGGGGATAACAATGAGCAGTTCTTC	CASSFRGDNNEQFF
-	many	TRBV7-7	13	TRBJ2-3	TGTGCTAGCAGCTTAGTTCAGACAGATACGCAGTATTTT	CASSLVQTDTQYF
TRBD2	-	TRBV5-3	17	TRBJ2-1	TGTGCCAGAAGCCAGACTAGCGGTTACCCACGAGGGGATGAGCAGTTCTTC	CARSQTSGYPRGDEQFF
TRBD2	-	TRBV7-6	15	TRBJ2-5	TGTGCCAGCAGCCGTAGCGGGAGGGTCGGGGAGACCCAGTACTTC	CASSRSGRVGETQYF
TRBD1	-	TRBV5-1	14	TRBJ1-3	TGCGCCAGCTCCCGGGACAGGAATGCAAACACCATATATTTT	CASSRDRNANTIYF
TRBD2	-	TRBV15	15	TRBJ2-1	TGTGCCACCAGCAGAGTTGGGCGGGGGGACAATGAGCAGTTCTTC	CATSRVGRGDNEQFF
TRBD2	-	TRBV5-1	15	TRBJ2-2	TGCGCCAGCAGAACGGGACTAGCGGGAACCGGGGAGCTGTTTTTT	CASRTGLAGTGELFF
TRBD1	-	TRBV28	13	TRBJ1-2	TGTGCCAGCAGGGGACAGGGGGCGGGAGGCTACACCTTC	CASRGQGAGGYTF
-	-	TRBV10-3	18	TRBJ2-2	TGTGCCATCAGTGAGTCGTTCGGCCGGACTGCGAACACCGGGGAGCTGTTTTTT	CAISESFGRTANTGELFF
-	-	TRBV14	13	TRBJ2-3	TGTGCCAGCAGCCAACAGGGGACAGATACGCAGTATTTT	CASSQQGTDTQYF
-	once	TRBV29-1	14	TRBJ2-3	TGCAGCGTTGATTGGGGCGCGGGCCCAGATACGCAGTATTTT	CSVDWGAGPDTQYF
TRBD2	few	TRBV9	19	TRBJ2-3	TGTGCCAGCAGCGTAAGTAGGACTAGCGGGACTGGGAGGACAGATACGCAGTATTTT	CASSVSRTSGTGRTDTQYF
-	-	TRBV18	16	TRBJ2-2	TGTGCCAGCTCACCCGCGCCGGGGCCCAACACCGGGGAGCTGTTTTTT	CASSPAPGPNTGELFF
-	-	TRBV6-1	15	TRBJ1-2	TGTGCCAGCAGTGAAGCGCTCCGAATGGACTATGGCTACACCTTC	CASSEALRMDYGYTF
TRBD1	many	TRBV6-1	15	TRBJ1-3	TGTGCCAGCAGCTTGACAGGGGGCAAAGGAAACACCATATATTTT	CASSLTGGKGNTIYF
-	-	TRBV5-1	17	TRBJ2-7	TGCGCCAGCAGCTTGGGCCCCCTCGCAGGGAGCTCCTACGAGCAGTACTTC	CASSLGPLAGSSYEQYF
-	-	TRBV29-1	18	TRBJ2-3	TGCAGCGTTGAAGTTGCGGGACTTGCCAGGCCGGGCTCAGATACGCAGTATTTT	CSVEVAGLARPGSDTQYF
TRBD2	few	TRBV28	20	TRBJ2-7	TGTGCCAGCAGTCCAAAACCCTTCAGCGGGAGTTGGGCCCCGTTTTCCGAGCAGTACTTC	CASSPKPFSGSWAPFSEQYF